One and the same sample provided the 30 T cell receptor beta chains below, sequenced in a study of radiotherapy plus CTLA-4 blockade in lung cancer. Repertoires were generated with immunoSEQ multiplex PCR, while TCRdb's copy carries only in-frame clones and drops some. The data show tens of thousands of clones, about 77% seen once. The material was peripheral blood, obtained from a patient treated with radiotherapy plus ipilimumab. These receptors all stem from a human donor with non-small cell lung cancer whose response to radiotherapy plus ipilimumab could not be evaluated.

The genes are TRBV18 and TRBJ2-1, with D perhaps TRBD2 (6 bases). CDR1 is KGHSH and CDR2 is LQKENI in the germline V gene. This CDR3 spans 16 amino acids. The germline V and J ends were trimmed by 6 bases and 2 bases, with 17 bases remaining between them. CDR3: CASSPAGVQPYNEQFF. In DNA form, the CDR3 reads TGTGCCAGCTCGCCAGCGGGTGTCCAGCCCTACAATGAGCAGTTCTTC.

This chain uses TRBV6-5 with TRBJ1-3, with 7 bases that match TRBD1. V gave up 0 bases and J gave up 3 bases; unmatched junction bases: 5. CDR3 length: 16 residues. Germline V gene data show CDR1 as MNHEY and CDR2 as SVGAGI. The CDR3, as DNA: TGTGCCAGCAGTTACTCTCAACAGGGGTTTGGAAACACCATATATTTT. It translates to CASSYSQQGFGNTIYF.

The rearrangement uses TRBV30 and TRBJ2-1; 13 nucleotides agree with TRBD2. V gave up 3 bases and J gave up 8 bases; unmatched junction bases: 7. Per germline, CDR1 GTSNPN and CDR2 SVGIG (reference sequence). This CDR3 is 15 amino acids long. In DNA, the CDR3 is TGTGCCTGGAGGGCCGGGACTAGCGGGACCCATGAGCAGTTCTTC. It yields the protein CAWRAGTSGTHEQFF.

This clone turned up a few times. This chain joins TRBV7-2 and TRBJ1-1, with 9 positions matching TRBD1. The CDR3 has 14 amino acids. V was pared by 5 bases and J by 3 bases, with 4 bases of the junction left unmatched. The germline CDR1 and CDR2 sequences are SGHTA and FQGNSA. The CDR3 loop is CASSPRQGDTEAFF. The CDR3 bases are TGTGCCAGCAGCCCCCGACAGGGGGACACTGAAGCTTTCTTT.

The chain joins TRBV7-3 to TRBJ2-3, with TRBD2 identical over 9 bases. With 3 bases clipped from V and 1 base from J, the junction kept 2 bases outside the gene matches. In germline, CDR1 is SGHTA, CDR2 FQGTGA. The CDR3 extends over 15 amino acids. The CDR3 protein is CASSFSGSGTDTQYF. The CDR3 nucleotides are TGTGCCAGCAGCTTTAGCGGGAGTGGCACAGATACGCAGTATTTT. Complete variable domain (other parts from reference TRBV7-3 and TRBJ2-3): GAGVSQTPSNKVTEKGKYVELRCDPISGHTALYWYRQSLGQGPEFLIYFQGTGAADDSGLPNDRFFAVRPEGSVSTLKIQRTERGDSAVYLCASSFSGSGTDTQYFGPGTRLTVL.

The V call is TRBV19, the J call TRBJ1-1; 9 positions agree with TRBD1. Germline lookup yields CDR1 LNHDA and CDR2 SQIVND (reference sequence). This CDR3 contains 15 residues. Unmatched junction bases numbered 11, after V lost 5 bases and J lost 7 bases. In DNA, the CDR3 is TGTGCCAGTAGTGCATCCGGGACAGGGAGGGGTGAAGCTTTCTTT. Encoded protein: CASSASGTGRGEAFF. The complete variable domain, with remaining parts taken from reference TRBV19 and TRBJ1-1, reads DGGITQSPKYLFRKEGQNVTLSCEQNLNHDAMYWYRQDPGQGLRLIYYSQIVNDFQKGDIAEGYSVSREKKESFPLTVTSAQKNPTAFYLCASSASGTGRGEAFFGQGTRLTVV.

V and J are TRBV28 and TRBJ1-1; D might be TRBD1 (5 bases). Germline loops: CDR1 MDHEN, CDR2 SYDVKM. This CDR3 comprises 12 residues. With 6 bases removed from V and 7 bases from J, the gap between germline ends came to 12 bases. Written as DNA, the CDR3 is TGTGCCAGCAGAGAAGGACAATTTGAAGCTTTCTTT. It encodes CASREGQFEAFF.

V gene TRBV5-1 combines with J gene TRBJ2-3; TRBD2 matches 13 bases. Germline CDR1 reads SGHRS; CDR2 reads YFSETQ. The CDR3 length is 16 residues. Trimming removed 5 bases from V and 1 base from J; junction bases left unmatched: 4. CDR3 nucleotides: TGCGCCAGCAGATTAGGACTAGCGGGGGGCACAGATACGCAGTATTTT. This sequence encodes CASRLGLAGGTDTQYF.

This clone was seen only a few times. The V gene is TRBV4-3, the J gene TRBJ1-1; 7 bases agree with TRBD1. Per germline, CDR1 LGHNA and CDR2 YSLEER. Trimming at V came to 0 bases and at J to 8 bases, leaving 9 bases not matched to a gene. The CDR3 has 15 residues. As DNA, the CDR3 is TGCGCCAGCAGCCAAGATGGGGGACAGCCGGAGGAAGCTTTCTTT. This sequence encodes CASSQDGGQPEEAFF.

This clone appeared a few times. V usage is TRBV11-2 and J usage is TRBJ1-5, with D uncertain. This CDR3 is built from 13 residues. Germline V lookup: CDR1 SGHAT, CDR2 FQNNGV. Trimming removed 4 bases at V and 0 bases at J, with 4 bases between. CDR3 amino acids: CASSSVSNQPQHF. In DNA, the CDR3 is TGTGCCAGCAGCTCAGTTAGCAATCAGCCCCAGCATTTT.

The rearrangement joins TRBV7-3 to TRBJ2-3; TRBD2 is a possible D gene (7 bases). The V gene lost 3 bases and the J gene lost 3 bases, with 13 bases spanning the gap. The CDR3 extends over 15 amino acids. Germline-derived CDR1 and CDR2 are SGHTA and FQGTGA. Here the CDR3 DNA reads TGTGCCAGCAGCTTCGCGGGGGCCCCAACAGATACGCAGTATTTT. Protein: CASSFAGAPTDTQYF.

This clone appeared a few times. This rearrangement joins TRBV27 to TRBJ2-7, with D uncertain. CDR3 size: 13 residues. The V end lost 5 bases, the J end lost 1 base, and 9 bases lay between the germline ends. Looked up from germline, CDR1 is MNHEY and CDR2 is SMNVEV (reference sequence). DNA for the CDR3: TGTGCCAGCAGTCAAGCAGGATCCTACGAGCAGTACTTC. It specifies CASSQAGSYEQYF.

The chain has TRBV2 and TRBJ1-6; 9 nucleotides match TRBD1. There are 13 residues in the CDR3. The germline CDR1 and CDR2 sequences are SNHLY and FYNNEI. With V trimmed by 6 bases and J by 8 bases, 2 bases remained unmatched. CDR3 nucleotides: TGTGCCAGCAGGCGGACAGGGGATTCACCCCTCCACTTT. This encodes CASRRTGDSPLHF.

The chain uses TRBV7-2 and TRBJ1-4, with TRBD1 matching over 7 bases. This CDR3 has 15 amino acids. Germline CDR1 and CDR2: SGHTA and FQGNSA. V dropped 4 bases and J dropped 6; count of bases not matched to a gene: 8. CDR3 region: CASSSQTGRDEKLFF. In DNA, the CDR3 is TGTGCCAGCAGCTCCCAGACAGGGCGGGATGAAAAACTGTTTTTT.

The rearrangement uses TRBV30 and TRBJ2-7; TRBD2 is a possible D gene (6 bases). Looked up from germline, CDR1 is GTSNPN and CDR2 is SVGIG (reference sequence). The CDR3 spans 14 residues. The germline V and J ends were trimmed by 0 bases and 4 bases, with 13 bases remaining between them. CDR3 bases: TGTGCCTGGAGTGTAGGAGGGGCCTTATACGAGCAGTACTTC. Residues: CAWSVGGALYEQYF.

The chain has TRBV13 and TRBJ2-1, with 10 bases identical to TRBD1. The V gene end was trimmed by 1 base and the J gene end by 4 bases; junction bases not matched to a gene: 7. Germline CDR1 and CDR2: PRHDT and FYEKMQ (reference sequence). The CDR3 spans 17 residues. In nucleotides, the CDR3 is TGTGCCAGCAGCTTAGAGGGGACAGGGGCCGGATACAATGAGCAGTTCTTC. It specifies CASSLEGTGAGYNEQFF.

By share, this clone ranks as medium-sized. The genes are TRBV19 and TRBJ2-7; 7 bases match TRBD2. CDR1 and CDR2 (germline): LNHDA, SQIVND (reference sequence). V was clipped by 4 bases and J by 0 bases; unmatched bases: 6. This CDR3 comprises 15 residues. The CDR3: CASSTYGGSSYEQYF. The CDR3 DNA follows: TGTGCCAGTAGTACGTACGGGGGGAGCTCCTACGAGCAGTACTTC.

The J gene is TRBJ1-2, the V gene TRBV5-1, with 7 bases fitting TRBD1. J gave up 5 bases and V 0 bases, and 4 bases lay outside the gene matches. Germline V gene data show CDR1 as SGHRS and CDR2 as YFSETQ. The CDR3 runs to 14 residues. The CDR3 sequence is CASSLDRGGYGYTF. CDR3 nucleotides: TGCGCCAGCAGCTTGGACAGGGGCGGGTATGGCTACACCTTC.

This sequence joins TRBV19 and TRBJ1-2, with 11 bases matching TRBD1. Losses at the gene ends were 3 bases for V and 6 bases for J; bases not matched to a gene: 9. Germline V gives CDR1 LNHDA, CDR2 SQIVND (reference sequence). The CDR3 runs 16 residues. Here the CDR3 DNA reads TGTGCCAGTAGTATTAACGCCCGGGACAGGGGGAATGGCTACACCTTC. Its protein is CASSINARDRGNGYTF.

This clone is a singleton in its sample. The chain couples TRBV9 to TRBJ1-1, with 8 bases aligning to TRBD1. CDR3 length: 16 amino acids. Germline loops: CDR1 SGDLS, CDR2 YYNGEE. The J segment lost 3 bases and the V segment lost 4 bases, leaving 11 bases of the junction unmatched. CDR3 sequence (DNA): TGTGCCAGCAGCCTTCAGGGGGCGCTTTTCGACACTGAAGCTTTCTTT. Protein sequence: CASSLQGALFDTEAFF.

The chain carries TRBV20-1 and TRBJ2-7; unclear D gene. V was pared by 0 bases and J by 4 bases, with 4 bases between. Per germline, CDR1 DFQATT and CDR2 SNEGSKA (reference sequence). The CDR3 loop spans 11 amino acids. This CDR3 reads CSARDGYEQYF. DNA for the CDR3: TGCAGTGCTAGAGACGGTTACGAGCAGTACTTC.

CDR3 nucleotides: TGCGCCAGCAGCTGGGGGGACGGGAAATACGAGCAGTACTTC. As protein: CASSWGDGKYEQYF. V and J are TRBV5-1 and TRBJ2-7; D is possibly TRBD2 (6 bases). CDR1 and CDR2 (germline): SGHRS, YFSETQ. Trimming left V 3 bases short and J 4 bases short, with 14 bases between. This CDR3 region has 14 residues.

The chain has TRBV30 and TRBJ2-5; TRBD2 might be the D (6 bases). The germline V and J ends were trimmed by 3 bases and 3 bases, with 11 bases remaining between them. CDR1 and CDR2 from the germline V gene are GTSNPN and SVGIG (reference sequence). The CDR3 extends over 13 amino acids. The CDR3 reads CAWRFGGKETQYF. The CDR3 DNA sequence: TGTGCCTGGAGGTTCGGGGGTAAAGAGACCCAGTACTTC.

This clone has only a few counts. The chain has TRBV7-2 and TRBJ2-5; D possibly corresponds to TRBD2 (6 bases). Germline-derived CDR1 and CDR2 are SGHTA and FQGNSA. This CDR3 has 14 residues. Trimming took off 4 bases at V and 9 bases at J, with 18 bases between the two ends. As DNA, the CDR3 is TGTGCCAGCAGCTCCCGGGACTTCCTCAGGGCCCAGTACTTC. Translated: CASSSRDFLRAQYF.

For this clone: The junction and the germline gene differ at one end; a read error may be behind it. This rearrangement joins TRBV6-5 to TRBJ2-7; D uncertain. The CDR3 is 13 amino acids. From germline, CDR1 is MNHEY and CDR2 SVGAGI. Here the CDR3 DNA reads TGTGCCAGCAGTTACGGTAACTTCTACGGGCAGTACTTC. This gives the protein CASSYGNFYGQYF.

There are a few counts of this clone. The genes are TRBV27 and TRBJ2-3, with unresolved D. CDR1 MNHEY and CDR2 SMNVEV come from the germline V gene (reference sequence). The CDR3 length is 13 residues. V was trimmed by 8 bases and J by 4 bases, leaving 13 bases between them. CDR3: CASRKSTADTQYF. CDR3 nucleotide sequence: TGTGCCAGCCGAAAATCCACAGCAGATACGCAGTATTTT.

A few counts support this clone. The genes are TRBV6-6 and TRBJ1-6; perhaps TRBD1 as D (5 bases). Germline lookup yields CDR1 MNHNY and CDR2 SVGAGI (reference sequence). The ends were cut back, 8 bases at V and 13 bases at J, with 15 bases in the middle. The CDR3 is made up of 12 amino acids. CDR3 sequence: CASRPGGDPLHF. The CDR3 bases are TGTGCCAGCCGCCCCGGGGGAGACCCCCTCCACTTT.

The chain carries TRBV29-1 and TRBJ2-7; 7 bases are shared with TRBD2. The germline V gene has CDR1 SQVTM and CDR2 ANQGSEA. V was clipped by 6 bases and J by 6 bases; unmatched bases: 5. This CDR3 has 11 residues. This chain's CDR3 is CSVTWGGEQYF. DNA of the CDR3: TGCAGCGTCACCTGGGGGGGCGAGCAGTACTTC.

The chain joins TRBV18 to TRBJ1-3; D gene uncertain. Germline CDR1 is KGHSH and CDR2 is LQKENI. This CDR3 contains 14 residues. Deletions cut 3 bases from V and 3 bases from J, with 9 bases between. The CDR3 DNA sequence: TGTGCCAGCTCACCCCGGGAGCTTGGAAACACCATATATTTT. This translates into CASSPRELGNTIYF.

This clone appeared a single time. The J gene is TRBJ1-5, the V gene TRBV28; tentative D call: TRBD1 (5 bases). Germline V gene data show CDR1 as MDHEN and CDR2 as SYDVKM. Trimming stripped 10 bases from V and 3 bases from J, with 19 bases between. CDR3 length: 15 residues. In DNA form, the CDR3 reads TGTGCCACCCGCAGGACGACAGCCTTCAATCAGCCCCAGCATTTT. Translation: CATRRTTAFNQPQHF.